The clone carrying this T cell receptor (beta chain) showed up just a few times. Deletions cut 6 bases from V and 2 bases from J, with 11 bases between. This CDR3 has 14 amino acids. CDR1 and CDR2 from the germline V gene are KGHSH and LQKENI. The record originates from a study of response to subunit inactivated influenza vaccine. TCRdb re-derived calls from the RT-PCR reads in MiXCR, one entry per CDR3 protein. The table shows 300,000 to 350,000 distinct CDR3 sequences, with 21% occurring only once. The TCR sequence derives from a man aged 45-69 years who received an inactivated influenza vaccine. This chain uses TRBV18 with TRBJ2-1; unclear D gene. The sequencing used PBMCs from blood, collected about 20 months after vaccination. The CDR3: CASSPDAAYNEQFF. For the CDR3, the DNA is TGTGCCAGCTCGCCTGACGCTGCCTACAATGAGCAGTTCTTC.